These T cell receptor beta chains were read from a single sample in a study of early stage breast cancer tumors. Using immunoSEQ multiplex PCR, the repertoire was profiled, and TCRdb retains in-frame clones only, with some absent. The sample shows 45,000 to 50,000 clones, roughly 83% of them seen only once. Sequenced sample: blood. The receptors originated from a person aged 45-65 years with breast cancer. Each CDR3 is given with its conserved first and last residue. A D gene is named only where the DNA matches it firmly. Clone size appears in some rows only: once, few, many, or a class for an expanded clone.

TRBJ2-1 | TRBV10-1 | . | few | CASSQKKGEQFF | TGCGCCAGCAGCCAGAAGAAGGGTGAGCAGTTCTTC
TRBJ1-6 | TRBV5-1 | . | . | CASQQGSSYNSPLHF | TGCGCCAGCCAACAGGGCAGCTCCTATAATTCACCCCTCCACTTT
TRBJ1-4 | TRBV4-3 | TRBD1 | . | CASSQELQGRGQVNEKLFF | TGCGCCAGCAGCCAAGAGCTCCAGGGGAGGGGACAGGTCAATGAAAAACTGTTTTTT
TRBJ2-7 | TRBV6-5 | TRBD2 | . | CATAPSPGLPLEQYF | TGTGCCACCGCCCCCTCCCCGGGACTACCACTCGAGCAGTACTTC
TRBJ2-7 | TRBV7-9 | TRBD2 | . | CASSLAGGPGQYF | TGTGCCAGCAGCTTGGCGGGGGGGCCGGGGCAGTACTTC
TRBJ2-7 | TRBV7-9 | TRBD1 | . | CASSLDIGTVYEQYF | TGTGCCAGCAGCTTAGATATTGGGACAGTCTACGAGCAGTACTTC
TRBJ2-7 | TRBV11-2 | . | . | CASSVQYYEQYF | TGTGCCAGCAGCGTCCAGTACTACGAGCAGTACTTC
TRBJ2-1 | TRBV29-1 | . | . | CSVLGFLGNEQFF | TGCAGCGTTCTAGGATTTCTGGGCAATGAGCAGTTCTTC
TRBJ1-5 | TRBV5-6 | . | . | CASSHQYNQPQHF | TGTGCCAGCAGCCACCAGTACAATCAGCCCCAGCATTTT
TRBJ1-1 | TRBV7-2 | . | . | CASGAQQNTEAFF | TGTGCCAGCGGGGCGCAACAGAACACTGAAGCTTTCTTT
TRBJ2-2 | TRBV11-2 | . | . | CASSQPLGGPRGNTGELFF | TGTGCCAGCAGCCAACCTCTCGGGGGGCCGCGGGGGAACACCGGGGAGCTGTTTTTT
TRBJ2-7 | TRBV4-2 | TRBD2 | . | CASSLGLAGRSEQYF | TGTGCCAGCAGCCTAGGACTAGCGGGACGGAGTGAGCAGTACTTC
TRBJ1-5 | TRBV15 | . | . | CATSRDTSGLGNQPQHF | TGTGCCACCAGCAGAGACACCTCTGGCCTGGGCAATCAGCCCCAGCATTTT
TRBJ2-5 | TRBV5-1 | TRBD2 | few | CASRPGTTQETQYF | TGCGCCAGCCGACCCGGGACTACCCAAGAGACCCAGTACTTC
TRBJ1-4 | TRBV7-2 | TRBD1 | . | CASSRTGGGNEKLFF | TGTGCCAGCAGCCGCACAGGGGGAGGGAATGAAAAACTGTTTTTT
TRBJ2-7 | TRBV7-2 | . | . | CASSLLGSYEQYF | TGTGCCAGCAGCCTCCTCGGATCCTACGAGCAGTACTTC
TRBJ2-7 | TRBV19 | TRBD2 | . | CASSITGGPVREQYF | TGTGCCAGTAGTATCACGGGAGGGCCCGTCCGCGAGCAGTACTTC
TRBJ1-6 | TRBV4-3 | . | few | CASSDQPTGNNSPLHF | TGCGCCAGCAGCGACCAACCCACAGGGAATAATTCACCCCTCCACTTT
TRBJ2-7 | TRBV5-1 | TRBD2 | . | CASSLGGGTTYEQYF | TGCGCCAGCAGCTTGGGCGGGGGGACAACCTACGAGCAGTACTTC
TRBJ2-1 | TRBV5-1 | TRBD2 | . | CASSLKRGSPYNEQFF | TGCGCCAGCAGCCTAAAGCGGGGGTCCCCTTACAATGAGCAGTTCTTC
TRBJ1-1 | TRBV28 | . | once | CASTKTPQGGTEAFF | TGTGCCAGCACCAAGACCCCACAGGGAGGAACTGAAGCTTTCTTT
TRBJ1-2 | TRBV10-3 | . | . | CAIRDGPQGTYGYTF | TGTGCCATCAGGGATGGGCCGCAGGGAACGTATGGCTACACCTTC
TRBJ2-3 | TRBV5-6 | TRBD2 | . | CASSTLGLGNTDTQYF | TGTGCCAGCAGCACCCTGGGACTAGGGAACACAGATACGCAGTATTTT
TRBJ1-5 | TRBV7-2 | . | few | CASSLVAGQLNQPQHF | TGTGCCAGCAGCTTAGTGGCAGGCCAACTTAATCAGCCCCAGCATTTT
TRBJ2-7 | TRBV15 | . | . | CATSNPTGLWIYEQYF | TGTGCCACCAGCAATCCCACGGGGCTCTGGATCTACGAGCAGTACTTC
TRBJ2-5 | TRBV5-6 | . | . | CASSFQYIQHYQETQYF | TGTGCCAGCAGCTTTCAGTATATACAGCACTACCAAGAGACCCAGTACTTC
TRBJ1-3 | TRBV7-2 | TRBD1 | . | CASSQGQGATGNTIYF | TGTGCCAGCAGCCAGGGACAGGGGGCCACCGGAAACACCATATATTTT
TRBJ1-5 | TRBV6-6 | . | once | CASSYSIWQPQHF | TGTGCCAGCAGTTACTCGATTTGGCAGCCCCAGCATTTT
TRBJ2-2 | TRBV10-2 | . | few | CASSHSAGVTGELFF | TGCGCCAGCAGTCACTCAGCAGGGGTTACCGGGGAGCTGTTTTTT
TRBJ1-1 | TRBV6-6 | TRBD1 | . | CASSLDRGNTEAFF | TGTGCCAGCAGTCTCGACAGGGGGAACACTGAAGCTTTCTTT
TRBJ2-7 | TRBV6-6 | TRBD1 | . | CASSSWTGVVSYEQYF | TGTGCCAGCAGTTCGTGGACAGGGGTTGTCTCCTACGAGCAGTACTTC
TRBJ2-2 | TRBV6-5 | . | . | CASGPNTGELFF | TGTGCCAGCGGGCCGAACACCGGGGAGCTGTTTTTT
TRBJ2-1 | TRBV4-2 | . | . | CASSPPSRGNEQFF | TGTGCCAGCAGCCCCCCTAGTAGGGGGAATGAGCAGTTCTTC
TRBJ2-3 | TRBV10-3 | TRBD2 | . | CAIRGGLAGGTDTQYF | TGTGCCATCAGGGGAGGACTAGCGGGGGGCACAGATACGCAGTATTTT
TRBJ1-4 | TRBV6-6 | TRBD1 | . | CASSPPGQGTEKLFF | TGTGCCAGCAGCCCACCGGGACAGGGAACTGAAAAACTGTTTTTT